This entry features one T cell receptor (beta chain) sequence. The data originate from a study of blood T cell repertoires in COVID-19. Study information: Sites across the United States, Italy and Spain contributed samples from acute and convalescent COVID-19. PBMCs, B-cell-depleted T cells, or T cells were the source of the cDNA or gDNA that made up the material.

Clones were sequenced by immunoSEQ multiplex PCR, and TCRdb holds only the in-frame ones, with some missing. The sample lists about 100,000 clones, 81% seen once, with 4% to 6% in the top ten. V lost 8 bases, J lost 9 bases, and 10 bases stayed unmatched. In germline, CDR1 is SGHTA, CDR2 FQGNSA. The CDR3 totals 14 residues. The source material was peripheral blood. This TCR derives from a man of 80 years or more with COVID-19, enrolled during active disease. The V call is TRBV7-2, the J call TRBJ2-7; 13 nucleotides align to TRBD2. The CDR3 bases are TGTGCCAGCCACGACGGACTAGCGGGGGCGCGGCAGTACTTC. It is translated as CASHDGLAGARQYF.